Listed below are T cell receptor beta chains from one sample, sequenced in a study of CD8 T cells in ankylosing spondylitis. TCRdb used MiXCR to reprocess the 5' RACE reads, holding one entry per CDR3 protein. The sample records some 37,000 distinct CDR3 sequences, approximately 16% being singletons. The sample taken for sequencing was blood. These receptors were collected from a male donor with ankylosing spondylitis or in good health (not recorded which). The CDR3 runs from the conserved cysteine through the conserved F or W. The D gene is left open where the match is weak. Clone size is given for some rows only: seen once, a few or many times, or a class if the clone is expanded.

>few|TRBJ2-3|.|TRBV5-1
CASSPGVSTDTQYF
TGCGCCAGCAGCCCTGGAGTTAGCACAGATACGCAGTATTTT
>.|TRBJ2-1|TRBD2|TRBV10-3
CAISLNSGRVSYNEQFF
TGTGCCATCAGCCTGAATAGCGGGAGGGTCTCCTACAATGAGCAGTTCTTC
>.|TRBJ2-5|.|TRBV6-1
CASRNRVWEETQYF
TGTGCCAGCAGAAACAGGGTTTGGGAAGAGACCCAGTACTTC
>.|TRBJ2-3|.|TRBV6-1
CASSEDRVTDTQYF
TGTGCCAGCAGTGAAGACAGGGTTACAGATACGCAGTATTTT
>few|TRBJ2-5|TRBD2|TRBV4-3
CASSQVGTSQETQYF
TGCGCCAGCAGCCAAGTAGGGACTAGCCAAGAGACCCAGTACTTC
>few|TRBJ2-2|.|TRBV7-2
CASSFLTGELFF
TGTGCCAGCAGCTTTCTAACCGGGGAGCTGTTTTTT
>.|TRBJ2-3|TRBD2|TRBV28
CASSQIAGGSLGTQYF
TGTGCCAGCAGCCAGATAGCGGGGGGGAGTTTGGGTACGCAGTATTTT
>.|TRBJ2-7|.|TRBV7-2
CASSLVGQGTEQYF
TGTGCCAGCAGCTTAGTGGGCCAGGGCACCGAGCAGTACTTC
>.|TRBJ1-2|TRBD1|TRBV28
CASSTPGQGANYGYTF
TGTGCCAGCAGTACCCCGGGACAGGGAGCTAACTATGGCTACACCTTC
>.|TRBJ2-5|.|TRBV6-5
CASSYSLADRETQYF
TGTGCCAGCAGTTACTCGTTGGCCGATCGGGAGACCCAGTACTTC
>few|TRBJ2-3|.|TRBV12-3/TRBV12-4
CASSSLLAHSRTDTQYF
TGTGCCAGCAGTTCACTTTTGGCCCATTCCCGCACAGATACGCAGTATTTT
>.|TRBJ1-1|.|TRBV3-1
CASSQGAEWIGGTEAFF
TGTGCCAGCAGCCAAGGGGCTGAGTGGATTGGCGGAACTGAAGCTTTCTTT
>.|TRBJ2-7|.|TRBV5-1
CASSLPQRGGVEQYF
TGCGCCAGCAGCTTGCCCCAACGCGGCGGAGTCGAGCAGTACTTC
>few|TRBJ2-1|.|TRBV28
CASSLLAKQFF
TGTGCCAGCAGCCTGCTAGCTAAGCAGTTCTTC
>.|TRBJ2-7|.|TRBV2
CASSEYLYEQYF
TGTGCCAGCAGTGAATATCTCTACGAGCAGTACTTC
>few|TRBJ2-3|.|TRBV7-9
CASSFAPLGVWTDTQYF
TGTGCCAGCAGCTTTGCCCCCTTAGGGGTTTGGACAGATACGCAGTATTTT
>.|TRBJ2-2|TRBD1|TRBV6-6
CASSYTPGQGTGELFF
TGTGCCAGCAGTTACACGCCGGGACAGGGCACCGGGGAGCTGTTTTTT
>.|TRBJ2-2|.|TRBV3-1
CASSQQGVSGELFF
TGTGCCAGCAGCCAACAAGGGGTATCTGGGGAGCTGTTTTTT
>many|TRBJ2-1|.|TRBV6-5
CASSYGGASNEQFF
TGTGCCAGCAGTTACGGGGGGGCTAGCAATGAGCAGTTCTTC
>.|TRBJ2-3|.|TRBV7-9
CASSLDEEKDTQYF
TGTGCCAGCAGCTTAGATGAGGAAAAAGATACGCAGTATTTT
>.|TRBJ1-4|.|TRBV7-9
CASSRFSGQGEKLFF
TGTGCCAGCAGCCGATTCTCGGGCCAAGGCGAAAAACTGTTTTTT
>few|TRBJ2-5|TRBD1|TRBV5-1
CASSLTGGIETQYF
TGCGCCAGCAGCTTGACAGGGGGAATAGAGACCCAGTACTTC
>.|TRBJ1-4|.|TRBV28
CAITDSVDREKLFF
TGTGCCATCACTGATTCCGTGGATAGGGAAAAACTGTTTTTT
>.|TRBJ1-4|.|TRBV18
CASSPEPPTNEKLFF
TGTGCCAGCTCACCCGAACCCCCAACTAATGAAAAACTGTTTTTT
>few|TRBJ2-6|.|TRBV15
CATSSGGSSGANVLTF
TGTGCCACCAGCTCCGGGGGTAGCTCTGGGGCCAACGTCCTGACTTTC
>few|TRBJ1-4|TRBD1|TRBV7-2
CASSLWISLQGTEKLFF
TGTGCCAGCAGCTTATGGATCTCTCTACAGGGGACTGAAAAACTGTTTTTT
>few|TRBJ2-7|.|TRBV19
CASSESSYNYEQYF
TGTGCCAGTAGTGAATCCTCCTATAACTACGAGCAGTACTTC
>few|TRBJ2-3|TRBD2|TRBV7-3
CASSGGGGRSTDTQYF
TGTGCCAGCAGCGGAGGTGGCGGGAGAAGCACAGATACGCAGTATTTT
>few|TRBJ2-3|.|TRBV29-1
CSARFTLTQGQRDTQYF
TGCAGCGCCCGATTCACGCTCACACAGGGCCAGAGAGATACGCAGTATTTT
>.|TRBJ2-1|.|TRBV6-2/TRBV6-3
CASSHWARIPNEQFF
TGTGCCAGCAGTCACTGGGCCAGGATACCCAATGAGCAGTTCTTC
>few|TRBJ1-1|.|TRBV28
CASSLTSTEAFF
TGTGCCAGCAGCCTAACATCTACTGAAGCTTTCTTT
>.|TRBJ2-4|.|TRBV28
CASSSSFTSLAKNIQYF
TGTGCCAGCAGCAGCTCGTTCACTTCATTAGCCAAAAACATTCAGTACTTC
>.|TRBJ2-2|TRBD1|TRBV20-1
CSAWDSRTGELFF
TGCAGTGCATGGGACAGTCGAACCGGGGAGCTGTTTTTT
>.|TRBJ1-5|.|TRBV5-1
CASSSDGYSNQPQHF
TGCGCCAGCAGCTCGGACGGATATAGCAATCAGCCCCAGCATTTT
>few|TRBJ2-1|.|TRBV11-2
CASSSFAGSNEQFF
TGTGCCAGCAGCTCATTCGCAGGGTCCAATGAGCAGTTCTTC
>.|TRBJ1-4|TRBD1|TRBV7-9
CASGGTGEVATNEKLFF
TGTGCCAGCGGAGGGACAGGAGAGGTTGCAACTAATGAAAAACTGTTTTTT
>.|TRBJ1-4|.|TRBV5-1
CASRTGDKAEKLFF
TGCGCCAGCCGCACGGGAGACAAGGCTGAAAAACTGTTTTTT
>once|TRBJ2-2|.|TRBV28
CASSFEGSSGELFF
TGTGCCAGCAGTTTTGAGGGTTCCTCGGGGGAGCTGTTTTTT
>few|TRBJ2-7|.|TRBV3-1
CASSPAIGTLTYEQYF
TGTGCCAGCAGCCCAGCCATCGGGACACTCACCTACGAGCAGTACTTC
>.|TRBJ2-3|.|TRBV7-9
CASSLGSRADTQYF
TGTGCCAGCAGCTTGGGCTCACGGGCAGATACGCAGTATTTT
>.|TRBJ2-2|.|TRBV29-1
CSVEVGGRGAGELFF
TGCAGCGTTGAAGTGGGTGGCAGGGGGGCCGGGGAGCTGTTTTTT
>.|TRBJ1-5|.|TRBV5-1
CASSPGAGQPQHF
TGCGCCAGCAGCCCCGGCGCGGGGCAGCCCCAGCATTTT
>.|TRBJ2-1|.|TRBV25-1
CASSEFGGGMGNEQFF
TGTGCCAGCAGTGAATTTGGGGGAGGCATGGGCAATGAGCAGTTCTTC
>few|TRBJ1-4|.|TRBV5-1
CASSAGTMPEKLFF
TGCGCCAGCAGCGCCGGGACAATGCCTGAAAAACTGTTTTTT
>many|TRBJ2-7|.|TRBV12-3/TRBV12-4
CASSLAGSSYEQYF
TGTGCCAGCAGTTTAGCTGGCAGTTCCTACGAGCAGTACTTC
>many|TRBJ2-1|.|TRBV5-1
CASTLGRGNEQFF
TGCGCCAGCACCCTTGGTAGGGGTAATGAGCAGTTCTTC
>few|TRBJ2-3|.|TRBV28
CASSAQGDTQYF
TGTGCCAGCAGCGCCCAAGGAGATACGCAGTATTTT
>.|TRBJ2-3|.|TRBV10-3
CAISTSEGATDTQYF
TGTGCCATCAGTACGAGCGAAGGGGCCACAGATACGCAGTATTTT
>few|TRBJ2-3|.|TRBV6-5
CASSSGPTPQYF
TGTGCCAGCAGTTCGGGACCTACCCCGCAGTATTTT